These 20 T cell receptor beta chains came from one sample sequenced in a study of regulatory T cells in long-lasting Graves disease. Arm-PCR of CDR3 regions and iRepertoire HTBI primers were the basis on which TCR beta libraries were built. MiXCR, run by TCRdb on the multiplex PCR reads, gives a single entry per CDR3 protein. The sample holds a few hundred thousand distinct CDR3 sequences, 20% to 30% seen once. Regarding time point: persistent/refractory GD, antithyroid drugs over 5 years with positive TRAb. TCR sequences were obtained from RNA taken from PBMCs. The sequenced sample was peripheral blood mononuclear cells (PBMCs), obtained when the disease was refractory, from a patient treated with antithyroid drugs. These TCRs come from a female donor with Graves disease.

The rearrangement joins TRBV29-1 to TRBJ2-3; unclear D gene. This CDR3 has 16 amino acids. Germline CDR1 is SQVTM and CDR2 is ANQGSEA. V shed 3 bases and J shed 5 bases, with 21 bases lying between them. The CDR3: CSVESASSNRLDTQYF. As DNA, the CDR3 is TGCAGCGTTGAGTCCGCGAGTTCAAACCGGTTAGATACGCAGTATTTT.

A word on this clonotype: This clone may be a read error of a much larger clone one base away. The chain carries TRBV7-3 and TRBJ2-5; D unresolved. Germline values: CDR1 SGHTA, CDR2 FQGTGA. V dropped 6 bases and J dropped 1 base, with 9 bases sitting between them. The CDR3 extends over 13 amino acids. CDR3 loop: CASRLSLQETQYF. The CDR3 DNA sequence: TGTGCCAGCAGGCTTAGCCTCCAAGAGACCCAGTACTTC.

The rearrangement links TRBV27 to TRBJ2-3; D call uncertain. Germline values: CDR1 MNHEY, CDR2 SMNVEV (reference sequence). The ends were cut back, 8 bases at V and 5 bases at J, with 23 bases in the middle. CDR3 length: 16 residues. The CDR3 here is CASRYNPARIEDTQYF. DNA for the CDR3: TGTGCCAGCCGCTATAATCCCGCCCGGATCGAAGATACGCAGTATTTT.

The genes are TRBV5-4 and TRBJ2-7; 9 bases are a match to TRBD1. V trimming: 4 bases; J trimming: 6 bases; junction bases outside the gene matches: 8. This CDR3 region has 14 residues. The germline V gene encodes CDR1 SGHNT and CDR2 YYREEE (reference sequence). Written as DNA, the CDR3 is TGTGCCAGCAGCGGAGCGGGACAGGGCCTCGAGCAGTACTTC. Translation gives CASSGAGQGLEQYF. The full variable domain, completed using reference TRBV5-4 and TRBJ2-7, is ETGVTQSPTHLIKTRGQQVTLRCSSQSGHNTVSWYQQALGQGPQFIFQYYREEENGRGNFPPRFSGLQFPNYSSELNVNALELDDSALYLCASSGAGQGLEQYFGPGTRLTVT.

This chain connects TRBV28 to TRBJ2-7; tentatively, D is TRBD1 (5 bases). Germline assignment: CDR1 MDHEN and CDR2 SYDVKM. CDR3 length equals 16 residues. Trimming pared 1 base from V and 2 bases from J, leaving 15 bases between. CDR3 sequence (DNA): TGTGCCAGCAGTTTATACGGATTCCTGGGGCCCTACGAGCAGTACTTC. Translating it yields CASSLYGFLGPYEQYF. The full variable domain, its missing parts supplied by reference TRBV28 and TRBJ2-7, is DVKVTQSSRYLVKRTGEKVFLECVQDMDHENMFWYRQDPGLGLRLIYFSYDVKMKEKGDIPEGYSVSREKKERFSLILESASTNQTSMYLCASSLYGFLGPYEQYFGPGTRLTVT.

The table lists this clonotype with many counts. V and J are TRBV6-1 and TRBJ2-2; 14 bases fit TRBD2. The CDR3 totals 18 residues. Germline trimming cut 5 bases from V and 5 bases from J; bases unmatched to any gene: 10. Germline V gene data show CDR1 as MNHNS and CDR2 as SASEGT. In nucleotides, the CDR3 is TGTGCCAGCAGTCCACAACACGGGACTAGCGGGAGAACCGGGGAGCTGTTTTTT. The encoded protein is CASSPQHGTSGRTGELFF.

The chain joins TRBV7-6 to TRBJ2-5; a possible D gene is TRBD2 (6 bases). The V end lost 3 bases, the J end lost 1 base, and 12 bases lay between the germline ends. Germline CDR1 reads SGHVS; CDR2 reads FNYEAQ. The CDR3 runs to 15 residues. CDR3 protein: CASSLTGGTQETQYF. CDR3 DNA: TGTGCCAGCAGCTTGACTGGCGGGACCCAAGAGACCCAGTACTTC. Using reference TRBV7-6 and TRBJ2-5 for the parts outside the CDR3, the full variable domain is GAGVSQSPRYKVTKRGQDVALRCDPISGHVSLYWYRQALGQGPEFLTYFNYEAQQDKSGLPNDRFSAERPEGSISTLTIQRTEQRDSAMYRCASSLTGGTQETQYFGPGTRLLVL.

The rearrangement links TRBV18 to TRBJ1-4; D may be TRBD1 (5 bases). V dropped 3 bases and J dropped 5 bases, with 16 bases sitting between them. The CDR3 consists of 16 residues. Germline loops: CDR1 KGHSH, CDR2 LQKENI. The CDR3 is CASSPLGPPRNEKLFF. CDR3 nucleotide sequence: TGTGCCAGCTCACCGCTGGGACCGCCCAGGAATGAAAAACTGTTTTTT. Combining the CDR3 with reference TRBV18 and TRBJ1-4 gives the whole variable domain NAGVMQNPRHLVRRRGQEARLRCSPMKGHSHVYWYRQLPEEGLKFMVYLQKENIIDESGMPKERFSAEFPKEGPSILRIQQVVRGDSAAYFCASSPLGPPRNEKLFFGSGTQLSVL.

The rearrangement uses TRBV30 and TRBJ1-4, with a possible D match to TRBD1 (6 bases). Per germline, CDR1 GTSNPN and CDR2 SVGIG (reference sequence). Trimming cost V 8 bases and J 1 base, with 14 bases left between them. The CDR3 covers 14 residues. The DNA for the CDR3 is TGTGCCGGGAACCAGGGGTTAACTAATGAAAAACTGTTTTTT. Its translation: CAGNQGLTNEKLFF.

This clonotype was observed at least ten times. The CDR3 nucleotides are TGCAGTGCTAGAGGTCGACAGGGTCAAGAGACCCAGTACTTC. The encoded protein is CSARGRQGQETQYF. The chain employs TRBV20-1 and TRBJ2-5; TRBD1 aligns across 7 bases. The germline V gene encodes CDR1 DFQATT and CDR2 SNEGSKA (reference sequence). The CDR3 extends over 14 amino acids. Unmatched junction bases numbered 4, after V lost 1 base and J lost 2 bases.

This clonotype was counted between two and nine times. The CDR3 loop is CASSPKGTGIRGYTF. CDR3 DNA: TGTGCCAGCAGTCCGAAAGGGACAGGGATTCGTGGCTACACCTTC. This sequence joins TRBV6-1 and TRBJ1-2, with TRBD1 identical over 9 bases. The CDR3 extends over 15 amino acids. The germline CDR1 and CDR2 sequences are MNHNS and SASEGT. Trimming removed 5 bases from V and 7 bases from J; junction bases left unmatched: 11.

This clonotype was recorded at least ten times. The J gene is TRBJ2-5, the V gene TRBV29-1; 10 bases agree with TRBD2. CDR1 and CDR2 from the germline V gene are SQVTM and ANQGSEA. This CDR3 has 18 amino acids. The V gene end was trimmed by 0 bases and the J gene end by 0 bases; junction bases not matched to a gene: 10. The CDR3 is CSVEDLASGSEYQETQYF. The CDR3 DNA follows: TGCAGCGTTGAAGACTTGGCTAGCGGGAGTGAGTACCAAGAGACCCAGTACTTC.

This chain links TRBV14 with TRBJ2-7; D is uncertain. V was pared by 4 bases and J by 7 bases, with 14 bases between. This CDR3 has 13 amino acids. Germline-derived CDR1 and CDR2 are SGHDN and FVKESK. The CDR3 nucleotides read TGTGCCAGCAGCCTCCTGATGGTCGGTGAGCAGTACTTC. This codes for CASSLLMVGEQYF.

The chain links TRBV11-2 to TRBJ1-1, with D perhaps matching TRBD1 (5 bases). Per germline, CDR1 SGHAT and CDR2 FQNNGV. The CDR3 spans 16 residues. The ends were cut back, 5 bases at V and 2 bases at J, with 18 bases in the middle. The CDR3 reads CASSPTQGGANTEAFF. Written as DNA, the CDR3 is TGTGCCAGCAGCCCTACTCAGGGTGGTGCAAACACTGAAGCTTTCTTT.

This clonotype was counted at least ten times. This rearrangement joins TRBV20-1 to TRBJ2-7; 7 positions match TRBD1. Germline V gene sequence: CDR1 DFQATT, CDR2 SNEGSKA (reference sequence). The CDR3 totals 15 residues. V lost 5 bases and J lost 0; bases outside the gene matches: 10. The CDR3 spells CSAGPTGERSYEQYF. The CDR3 DNA reads as TGCAGTGCTGGCCCCACAGGGGAGCGCTCCTACGAGCAGTACTTC.

CDR3 sequence reads: CASGGGSNTGELFF. CDR3 bases: TGTGCCAGCGGGGGGGGCTCCAACACCGGGGAGCTGTTTTTT. The V and J genes are TRBV2 and TRBJ2-2; D possibly corresponds to TRBD2 (7 bases). V shed 8 bases and J shed 2 bases, with 12 bases lying between them. CDR3 length: 14 amino acids. Germline V gives CDR1 SNHLY, CDR2 FYNNEI.

The chain combines TRBV19 with TRBJ2-1, with 9 bases aligning to TRBD2. V lost 4 bases and J lost 6; bases outside the gene matches: 4. The germline CDR1 and CDR2 sequences are LNHDA and SQIVND (reference sequence). CDR3 length: 14 residues. CDR3 protein: CASSSGRAFNEQFF. The DNA of the CDR3 is TGTGCCAGTAGTAGCGGGAGGGCCTTCAATGAGCAGTTCTTC.

The chain combines TRBV19 with TRBJ2-5; TRBD2 matches 14 bases. The junction had 7 bases not matched to a gene; V was cut back by 6 bases and J by 7 bases. The CDR3 runs 15 residues. Germline V CDR1 and CDR2: LNHDA, SQIVND (reference sequence). Here the CDR3 reads CASRPTSGRAGTQYF. As DNA, the CDR3 is TGTGCCAGTAGACCGACTAGCGGGAGGGCAGGGACCCAGTACTTC. The full variable domain, with the rest looked up from reference TRBV19 and TRBJ2-5, is DGGITQSPKYLFRKEGQNVTLSCEQNLNHDAMYWYRQDPGQGLRLIYYSQIVNDFQKGDIAEGYSVSREKKESFPLTVTSAQKNPTAFYLCASRPTSGRAGTQYFGPGTRLLVL.

The chain carries TRBV7-2 and TRBJ2-6; TRBD2 agrees at 8 bases. CDR1 SGHTA and CDR2 FQGNSA come from the germline V gene. The CDR3 loop spans 16 amino acids. Trimming removed 4 bases from V and 4 bases from J; junction bases left unmatched: 6. The CDR3 coding sequence is TGTGCCAGCAGCTCCCCGGGAGGGGGAGGGGCCAACGTCCTGACTTTC. Its protein is CASSSPGGGGANVLTF. Drawing the rest from reference TRBV7-2 and TRBJ2-6, the complete variable domain is GAGVSQSPSNKVTEKGKDVELRCDPISGHTALYWYRQSLGQGLEFLIYFQGNSAPDKSGLPSDRFSAERTGGSVSTLTIQRTQQEDSAVYLCASSSPGGGGANVLTFGAGSRLTVL.

This clonotype has only a few counts. The chain recombines TRBV5-1 with TRBJ1-2, with unresolved D. CDR3 length: 15 residues. CDR1 SGHRS and CDR2 YFSETQ come from the germline V gene. V was clipped by 1 base and J by 0 bases, with 10 bases between them. The CDR3: CASSLYAVSNYGYTF. In DNA form, the CDR3 reads TGCGCCAGCAGCTTGTACGCGGTTTCTAACTATGGCTACACCTTC.